Below are 23 T cell receptor beta chains sequenced from a single sample in a study of vaccination and CD4 T cells after COVID-19. Their target antigens are unknown. Treatment meaning: roughly 11-day PBMC culture with coronavirus spike peptide pools or control peptides (ViraFEST assay). Cultured CD4+ T-cell DNA underwent Oncomine TCR Beta short-read sequencing. TCRdb redid the calling of the PCR reads with MiXCR, one entry per CDR3 protein. The sample lists roughly 25,000 distinct CDR3 sequences, approximately 64% occurring once. The sample here was CD4+ T cells from blood, cultured in vitro, taken after SARS-CoV-2 vaccination. These receptors came from a human donor who received a COVID-19 vaccine.

This sequence joins TRBV2 and TRBJ2-3; the D is unclear. The length of the CDR3 is 11 residues. V was clipped by 7 bases and J by 3 bases, with 5 bases between them. Germline CDR1 SNHLY, CDR2 FYNNEI. The CDR3: CASMFTDTQYF. The CDR3 nucleotides are TGTGCCAGCATGTTTACAGATACGCAGTATTTT.

The chain employs TRBV10-3 and TRBJ2-5; D remains unclear. Looked up from germline, CDR1 is ENHRY and CDR2 is SYGVKD. With 6 bases removed from V and 2 bases from J, the gap between germline ends came to 16 bases. CDR3 length: 15 residues. The CDR3 loop is CAIRPGGSLQETQYF. In DNA form, the CDR3 reads TGTGCCATCAGGCCCGGTGGGTCCTTACAAGAGACCCAGTACTTC.

The chain recombines TRBV6-5 with TRBJ1-1; TRBD1 agrees at 7 bases. Trimming took 3 bases from V and 1 from J; bases not matched to a gene: 2. There are 14 residues in the CDR3. Germline assignment: CDR1 MNHEY and CDR2 SVGAGI. In DNA form, the CDR3 reads TGTGCCAGCAGTTATGACAGGGAGAACACTGAAGCTTTCTTT. This encodes CASSYDRENTEAFF.

In this sample, this clonotype turned up a few times. The chain carries TRBV20-1 and TRBJ1-2; TRBD1 agrees at 8 bases. The CDR3 sequence is 15 residues long. The V gene end was trimmed by 0 bases and the J gene end by 4 bases; junction bases not matched to a gene: 7. Germline V gene sequence: CDR1 DFQATT, CDR2 SNEGSKA (reference sequence). CDR3 in DNA: TGCAGTGCTAGAGATTCGACAGGGGTTGGCTATGGCTACACCTTC. This translates into CSARDSTGVGYGYTF.

The rearrangement links TRBV6-1 to TRBJ1-2; 7 bases are a match to TRBD1. CDR3 size: 14 residues. Germline V gene sequence: CDR1 MNHNS, CDR2 SASEGT. J lost 3 bases, V lost 6 bases, and 7 bases had no gene match. CDR3 amino acids: CASRKTGRDYGYTF. The DNA for the CDR3 is TGTGCCAGCAGAAAGACAGGGAGGGACTATGGCTACACCTTC.

J is TRBJ2-3 and V is TRBV30, with D perhaps TRBD1 (8 bases). Trimming removed 5 bases from V and 3 bases from J, with 15 bases in between. This CDR3 is 14 amino acids long. Germline CDR1 reads GTSNPN; CDR2 reads SVGIG (reference sequence). CDR3 residues: CAWVDRGGTDTQYF. CDR3 nucleotide sequence: TGTGCCTGGGTTGACAGGGGAGGGACAGATACGCAGTATTTT.

A single count supports this clonotype. The chain carries TRBV27 and TRBJ1-1, with D possibly matching TRBD1 (5 bases). Trimming cost V 3 bases and J 8 bases, with 13 bases left between them. This CDR3 is 13 amino acids long. Germline V gene data show CDR1 as MNHEY and CDR2 as SMNVEV (reference sequence). The CDR3 protein is CASSFRQGGEAFF. The CDR3 bases are TGTGCCAGCAGTTTTCGGCAGGGAGGGGAAGCTTTCTTT.

The CDR3 sequence: CASNPLPGTGYQPQHF. The CDR3 DNA is TGTGCCAGCAACCCCCTACCCGGGACAGGGTATCAGCCCCAGCATTTT. J is TRBJ1-5 and V is TRBV6-1; 9 bases align to TRBD1. Germline loops: CDR1 MNHNS, CDR2 SASEGT. The CDR3 extends over 16 amino acids. Trimming at V came to 7 bases and at J to 5 bases, leaving 12 bases not matched to a gene.

The chain couples TRBV7-2 to TRBJ1-1, with unresolved D. Germline assignment: CDR1 SGHTA and CDR2 FQGNSA. Trimming left V 2 bases short and J 1 base short, with 5 bases between. CDR3 length: 13 amino acids. CDR3 in amino acids: CASSLQRNTEAFF. The DNA of the CDR3 is TGTGCCAGCAGCTTACAACGGAACACTGAAGCTTTCTTT.

This chain links TRBV4-2 with TRBJ2-7, with 10 bases that match TRBD2. The germline V gene has CDR1 LGHNA and CDR2 YNFKEQ. The CDR3 is made up of 16 amino acids. J was trimmed by 0 bases and V by 3 bases; bases with no gene match: 5. CDR3 DNA: TGTGCCAGCAGCCAGGGTCTAGCGGGGGCCTCCTACGAGCAGTACTTC. It translates to CASSQGLAGASYEQYF.

This clonotype was seen more than once but under ten times. The chain carries TRBV10-3 and TRBJ2-3, with D possibly matching TRBD1 (5 bases). Germline lookup yields CDR1 ENHRY and CDR2 SYGVKD. There are 14 residues in the CDR3. V lost 6 bases and J lost 2, with 12 bases in between. The DNA of the CDR3 is TGTGCCATCAGGGGGCTAGGAAACACAGATACGCAGTATTTT. Residues: CAIRGLGNTDTQYF.

The chain has TRBV7-9 and TRBJ2-5; 7 bases map to TRBD2. The V gene end was trimmed by 1 base and the J gene end by 1 base; junction bases not matched to a gene: 12. Germline V gene data show CDR1 as SEHNR and CDR2 as FQNEAQ (reference sequence). This CDR3 contains 18 residues. CDR3 in DNA: TGTGCCAGCAGCTTAGAATTAGTCGGGGGGAAGATCCAAGAGACCCAGTACTTC. Its translation is CASSLELVGGKIQETQYF.

There are a few counts of this clonotype. The chain has TRBV30 and TRBJ2-7, with unresolved D. The V end was cut by 2 bases, the J end by 5 bases, with 7 bases between. CDR1 and CDR2 from the germline V gene are GTSNPN and SVGIG (reference sequence). The CDR3 has 11 residues. The CDR3 is CAWSWGNEQYF. DNA of the CDR3: TGTGCCTGGAGTTGGGGAAACGAGCAGTACTTC. Full variable domain (remainder filled in from reference TRBV30 and TRBJ2-7): SQTIHQWPATLVQPVGSPLSLECTVEGTSNPNLYWYRQAAGRGLQLLFYSVGIGQISSEVPQNLSASRPQDRQFILSSKKLLLSDSGFYLCAWSWGNEQYFGPGTRLTVT.

This rearrangement joins TRBV28 to TRBJ1-1; D uncertain. CDR1 and CDR2 from the germline V gene are MDHEN and SYDVKM. The CDR3 runs to 13 residues. The germline V and J ends were trimmed by 8 bases and 5 bases, with 15 bases remaining between them. This CDR3 is CASGLGSGTEAFF. The CDR3 bases are TGTGCCAGCGGGTTAGGTTCGGGAACTGAAGCTTTCTTT.

This chain joins TRBV5-1 and TRBJ1-2; no clear D. This CDR3 has 15 amino acids. CDR1 is SGHRS and CDR2 is YFSETQ in the germline V gene. Trimming removed 0 bases at V and 5 bases at J, with 14 bases between. This CDR3 is CASSLDSLRSYGYTF. DNA of the CDR3: TGCGCCAGCAGCTTGGACTCTTTGAGGTCTTATGGCTACACCTTC.

The chain recombines TRBV11-2 with TRBJ1-6; 8 bases match TRBD1. The trim removed 8 bases at V and 15 bases at J, leaving 18 bases unmatched. Germline loops: CDR1 SGHAT, CDR2 FQNNGV. The CDR3 has 15 residues. The CDR3 spells CASGPPVGRGLVLHF. CDR3 bases: TGTGCCAGCGGCCCCCCCGTGGGCAGGGGGCTTGTCCTCCACTTT.

The chain carries TRBV7-8 and TRBJ2-7, with unresolved D. Germline V gene lookup returns CDR1 SGHVS and CDR2 FQNEAQ. The CDR3 loop spans 14 amino acids. V lost 4 bases and J 6 bases, leaving 16 bases between the germline ends. The CDR3 DNA reads as TGTGCCAGCAGCTACGAGACGTCCCCATCCGAGCAGTACTTC. It specifies CASSYETSPSEQYF.

The rearrangement links TRBV2 to TRBJ1-5; 10 nucleotides align to TRBD1. This CDR3 contains 15 residues. The germline CDR1 and CDR2 sequences are SNHLY and FYNNEI. Trimming at V came to 6 bases and at J to 1 base, leaving 3 bases not matched to a gene. CDR3 sequence: CASRGGQGSNQPQHF. The CDR3 DNA is TGTGCCAGCAGAGGGGGACAGGGGAGCAATCAGCCCCAGCATTTT.

The rearrangement uses TRBV30 and TRBJ1-2; D is uncertain. Germline assignment: CDR1 GTSNPN and CDR2 SVGIG (reference sequence). The CDR3 runs 14 residues. V lost 0 bases and J lost 7, with 15 bases in between. Here the CDR3 reads CAWSVRIATAGYTF. The CDR3 region has the DNA TGTGCCTGGAGTGTACGAATCGCTACCGCTGGCTACACCTTC.

The CDR3 sequence is CASSLALNGYTF. CDR3 sequence (DNA): TGTGCCAGCAGCTTAGCGCTTAATGGCTACACCTTC. The chain couples TRBV7-2 to TRBJ1-2; D is unresolved. The CDR3 loop spans 12 amino acids. Per germline, CDR1 SGHTA and CDR2 FQGNSA. Trimming cost V 0 bases and J 6 bases, with 5 bases left between them.

As for this clonotype: Its ends do not fully match the called genes, so a read error is possible. The genes are TRBV20-1 and TRBJ2-1; D could derive from TRBD1 or TRBD2 (6 bases each). CDR3 length: 15 amino acids. Germline CDR1 and CDR2: DFQATT and SNEGSKA (reference sequence). In DNA, the CDR3 is TGCAGTGCTAGTAGGGTTAGGGGGGCCGAGAATGAGCGGTTCTTC. Its translation is CSASRVRGAENERFF.

The rearrangement uses TRBV10-3 and TRBJ2-1; the match to TRBD1 covers 11 bases. CDR3 length: 15 residues. With V trimmed by 2 bases and J by 9 bases, 6 bases remained unmatched. Per the germline V gene, CDR1 is ENHRY and CDR2 is SYGVKD. CDR3 in amino acids: CAISEGQGALSEQFF. Here the CDR3 DNA reads TGTGCCATCAGTGAGGGACAGGGGGCTTTAAGTGAGCAGTTCTTC.

The V gene is TRBV24-1, the J gene TRBJ2-3, with TRBD1 matching over 7 bases. Germline-derived CDR1 and CDR2 are KGHDR and SFDVKD. The CDR3 covers 13 residues. With 10 bases clipped from V and 2 bases from J, the junction kept 5 bases outside the gene matches. This CDR3 is CATIGQDTDTQYF. DNA of the CDR3: TGTGCCACGATCGGACAGGACACAGATACGCAGTATTTT.